This is a list of T cell receptor beta chains from one sample in a study of early T cells in non-severe SARS-CoV-2 infection. Using its own MiXCR run on the 5' RACE reads, TCRdb lists one record per CDR3 protein. Among fewer than 20,000 distinct CDR3 sequences, 5.9% were seen once, and the ten largest hold just under 6.5%. The specimen sequenced was whole blood. The source of these receptors is an adult who was a healthcare worker with PCR-confirmed SARS-CoV-2 infection or an uninfected control (not recorded which). Both conserved end residues are part of each CDR3. The D gene is left open where the match is weak. Clone size is not always given. Where it is, it says once, few, many or a class for expanded clones.

TRBV23-1,TRBD1,TRBJ1-1,medium-sized,CASSQSDRDTEAFF,TGCGCCAGCAGTCAATCGGACAGGGACACTGAAGCTTTCTTT
TRBV20-1,-,TRBJ1-6,-,CSARSNWPPLHF,TGCAGTGCCAGATCGAATTGGCCACCCCTCCACTTT
TRBV3-1,TRBD2,TRBJ2-5,many,CASSLLAGGQETQYF,TGTGCCAGCAGCCTACTAGCGGGAGGCCAGGAGACCCAGTACTTC
TRBV29-1,TRBD2,TRBJ2-4,many,CSVEVAGGQKNIQYF,TGCAGCGTTGAAGTAGCGGGAGGACAAAAAAACATTCAGTACTTC
TRBV6-5,-,TRBJ2-3,-,CASSYSRNTDTQYF,TGTGCCAGCAGTTACTCGAGGAATACAGATACGCAGTATTTT
TRBV28,-,TRBJ1-5,-,CASSFMDVQSNQPQHF,TGTGCCAGCAGTTTTATGGATGTCCAGAGCAATCAGCCCCAGCATTTT
TRBV30,-,TRBJ1-5,medium-sized,CAWSVTANQPQHF,TGTGCCTGGAGTGTAACAGCAAATCAGCCCCAGCATTTT
TRBV11-1,TRBD2,TRBJ2-7,-,CASSLELAEYYEQYF,TGTGCCAGCAGCTTAGAACTAGCGGAGTACTACGAGCAGTACTTC
TRBV29-1,-,TRBJ2-7,many,CSVERNKKTPYYCEQYF,TGCAGCGTTGAAAGAAATAAAAAGACCCCCTACTACTGCGAGCAGTACTTC
TRBV29-1,TRBD1,TRBJ2-5,many,CSFGQGQETQYF,TGCAGCTTCGGACAGGGCCAAGAGACCCAGTACTTC
TRBV28,TRBD2,TRBJ2-7,many,CASSLPLAGDEQYF,TGTGCCAGCAGTTTGCCTCTAGCGGGAGACGAGCAGTACTTC
TRBV29-1,TRBD1,TRBJ2-4,-,CSAGTDYKNIQYF,TGCAGCGCAGGGACAGACTACAAAAACATTCAGTACTTC
TRBV6-5,TRBD2,TRBJ2-2,many,CASSYRASGPSLNTGELFF,TGTGCCAGCAGTTACCGGGCTAGCGGGCCGAGCCTGAACACCGGGGAGCTGTTTTTT
TRBV3-1,TRBD2,TRBJ2-3,many,CASRLTSGATDTQYF,TGTGCCAGCAGGTTGACTAGCGGGGCAACTGATACGCAGTATTTT
TRBV12-3/TRBV12-4,TRBD1,TRBJ1-5,few,CASSPGTGTNQPQHF,TGTGCCAGCAGTCCAGGGACAGGGACCAATCAGCCCCAGCATTTT
TRBV11-2,TRBD1,TRBJ2-7,medium-sized,CASSPNDRGEQYF,TGTGCCAGCAGCCCAAACGACAGGGGCGAGCAGTACTTC
TRBV10-1,-,TRBJ1-1,many,CASSLGPNTEAFF,TGCGCCAGCAGTTTGGGACCAAACACTGAAGCTTTCTTT
TRBV15,-,TRBJ1-3,-,CATSRDGTPFSGNTIYF,TGTGCCACCAGCAGAGATGGGACACCTTTCTCTGGAAACACCATATATTTT
TRBV27,TRBD2,TRBJ2-3,many,CASSLGRSGRSVEDTQYF,TGTGCCAGCAGTTTAGGACGTAGCGGGCGGTCTGTGGAAGATACGCAGTATTTT
TRBV6-6,-,TRBJ1-2,many,CASSLGQFYGYTF,TGTGCCAGCAGTTTGGGGCAGTTTTATGGCTACACCTTC
TRBV20-1,TRBD2,TRBJ2-7,few,CSAPQRESSYEQYF,TGCAGTGCACCTCAGCGGGAGAGCTCCTACGAGCAGTACTTC
TRBV28,TRBD1,TRBJ1-1,many,CASSPWTGARDTEAFF,TGTGCCAGCAGTCCCTGGACAGGGGCCCGCGACACTGAAGCTTTCTTT
TRBV29-1,-,TRBJ2-4,many,CSVEEGGKNIQYF,TGCAGCGTTGAAGAGGGGGGCAAAAACATTCAGTACTTC
TRBV7-8,TRBD2,TRBJ2-2,few,CASALAGGNGELFF,TGTGCCAGTGCCCTGGCGGGAGGCAACGGGGAGCTGTTTTTT
TRBV28,-,TRBJ1-1,many,CAILPPGEGTEAFF,TGTGCCATCCTCCCCCCGGGGGAGGGGACTGAAGCTTTCTTT
TRBV19,-,TRBJ2-5,-,CASSPRTEIQETQYF,TGTGCCAGTAGTCCTCGGACGGAGATCCAAGAGACCCAGTACTTC
TRBV6-1,-,TRBJ2-7,few,CASTTPRGRSEPPYEQYF,TGTGCCAGCACCACTCCCCGGGGGCGAAGTGAACCTCCCTACGAGCAGTACTTC
TRBV5-6,-,TRBJ2-3,few,CASSLDINTQYF,TGTGCCAGCAGCTTGGATATTAATACGCAGTATTTT
TRBV29-1,-,TRBJ1-5,many,CSVVLGAREDQPQHF,TGCAGCGTTGTGCTGGGGGCAAGGGAGGATCAGCCCCAGCATTTT
TRBV4-1,TRBD2,TRBJ2-2,many,CASSSGGTSGANTGELFF,TGCGCCAGCAGCTCCGGCGGGACTAGCGGGGCGAACACCGGGGAGCTGTTTTTT
TRBV20-1,TRBD2,TRBJ2-5,many,CSAPLAGVIETQYF,TGCAGTGCTCCACTAGCGGGAGTTATAGAGACCCAGTACTTC
TRBV20-1,-,TRBJ2-5,many,CSALDDTQETQYF,TGCAGTGCCCTGGACGACACCCAAGAGACCCAGTACTTC
TRBV20-1,TRBD2,TRBJ2-5,many,CSARKGLAGGLQETQYF,TGCAGTGCTAGAAAGGGACTAGCGGGAGGTCTCCAAGAGACCCAGTACTTC
TRBV20-1,-,TRBJ1-5,many,CSASVSNQPQHF,TGCAGTGCGTCAGTAAGCAATCAGCCCCAGCATTTT
TRBV28,TRBD2,TRBJ2-1,many,CASRLGWTSGGLTFF,TGTGCCAGCAGACTAGGATGGACTAGCGGGGGCCTAACGTTCTTC
TRBV15,-,TRBJ2-7,-,CATSRGITYEQYF,TGTGCCACCAGCCGGGGAATCACCTACGAGCAGTACTTC
TRBV11-2,-,TRBJ2-2,few,CASSQAGGGANTGELFF,TGTGCCAGCAGCCAGGCTGGTGGCGGCGCGAACACCGGGGAGCTGTTTTTT
TRBV4-1,-,TRBJ2-1,medium-sized,CASSQDRRFNEQFF,TGCGCCAGCAGCCAAGATCGGCGGTTTAATGAGCAGTTCTTC
TRBV3-1,TRBD1,TRBJ1-4,-,CASSVQGAYEKLFF,TGTGCCAGCAGTGTTCAGGGGGCCTACGAAAAACTGTTTTTT
TRBV12-3/TRBV12-4,-,TRBJ1-1,many,CASSAPPAF,TGTGCCAGCAGCGCCCCCCCCGCTTTT
TRBV7-9,-,TRBJ1-4,many,CASSSTGDEKLFF,TGTGCCAGCAGCTCCACTGGAGACGAAAAACTGTTTTTT
TRBV5-1,-,TRBJ2-7,many,CASSSGLPRSYEQYF,TGCGCCAGCAGCTCGGGCCTTCCGCGTTCCTACGAGCAGTACTTC
TRBV4-1,TRBD1,TRBJ2-2,medium-sized,CASSPNRGDTGELFF,TGCGCCAGCAGCCCGAACAGGGGGGACACCGGGGAGCTGTTTTTT
TRBV6-2/TRBV6-3,-,TRBJ1-2,many,CASSYPGYGYTF,TGTGCCAGCAGTTATCCAGGGTATGGCTACACCTTC
TRBV28,-,TRBJ2-1,many,CASSFAGRSYNEQFF,TGTGCCAGCAGTTTTGCGGGCCGCTCCTACAATGAGCAGTTCTTC